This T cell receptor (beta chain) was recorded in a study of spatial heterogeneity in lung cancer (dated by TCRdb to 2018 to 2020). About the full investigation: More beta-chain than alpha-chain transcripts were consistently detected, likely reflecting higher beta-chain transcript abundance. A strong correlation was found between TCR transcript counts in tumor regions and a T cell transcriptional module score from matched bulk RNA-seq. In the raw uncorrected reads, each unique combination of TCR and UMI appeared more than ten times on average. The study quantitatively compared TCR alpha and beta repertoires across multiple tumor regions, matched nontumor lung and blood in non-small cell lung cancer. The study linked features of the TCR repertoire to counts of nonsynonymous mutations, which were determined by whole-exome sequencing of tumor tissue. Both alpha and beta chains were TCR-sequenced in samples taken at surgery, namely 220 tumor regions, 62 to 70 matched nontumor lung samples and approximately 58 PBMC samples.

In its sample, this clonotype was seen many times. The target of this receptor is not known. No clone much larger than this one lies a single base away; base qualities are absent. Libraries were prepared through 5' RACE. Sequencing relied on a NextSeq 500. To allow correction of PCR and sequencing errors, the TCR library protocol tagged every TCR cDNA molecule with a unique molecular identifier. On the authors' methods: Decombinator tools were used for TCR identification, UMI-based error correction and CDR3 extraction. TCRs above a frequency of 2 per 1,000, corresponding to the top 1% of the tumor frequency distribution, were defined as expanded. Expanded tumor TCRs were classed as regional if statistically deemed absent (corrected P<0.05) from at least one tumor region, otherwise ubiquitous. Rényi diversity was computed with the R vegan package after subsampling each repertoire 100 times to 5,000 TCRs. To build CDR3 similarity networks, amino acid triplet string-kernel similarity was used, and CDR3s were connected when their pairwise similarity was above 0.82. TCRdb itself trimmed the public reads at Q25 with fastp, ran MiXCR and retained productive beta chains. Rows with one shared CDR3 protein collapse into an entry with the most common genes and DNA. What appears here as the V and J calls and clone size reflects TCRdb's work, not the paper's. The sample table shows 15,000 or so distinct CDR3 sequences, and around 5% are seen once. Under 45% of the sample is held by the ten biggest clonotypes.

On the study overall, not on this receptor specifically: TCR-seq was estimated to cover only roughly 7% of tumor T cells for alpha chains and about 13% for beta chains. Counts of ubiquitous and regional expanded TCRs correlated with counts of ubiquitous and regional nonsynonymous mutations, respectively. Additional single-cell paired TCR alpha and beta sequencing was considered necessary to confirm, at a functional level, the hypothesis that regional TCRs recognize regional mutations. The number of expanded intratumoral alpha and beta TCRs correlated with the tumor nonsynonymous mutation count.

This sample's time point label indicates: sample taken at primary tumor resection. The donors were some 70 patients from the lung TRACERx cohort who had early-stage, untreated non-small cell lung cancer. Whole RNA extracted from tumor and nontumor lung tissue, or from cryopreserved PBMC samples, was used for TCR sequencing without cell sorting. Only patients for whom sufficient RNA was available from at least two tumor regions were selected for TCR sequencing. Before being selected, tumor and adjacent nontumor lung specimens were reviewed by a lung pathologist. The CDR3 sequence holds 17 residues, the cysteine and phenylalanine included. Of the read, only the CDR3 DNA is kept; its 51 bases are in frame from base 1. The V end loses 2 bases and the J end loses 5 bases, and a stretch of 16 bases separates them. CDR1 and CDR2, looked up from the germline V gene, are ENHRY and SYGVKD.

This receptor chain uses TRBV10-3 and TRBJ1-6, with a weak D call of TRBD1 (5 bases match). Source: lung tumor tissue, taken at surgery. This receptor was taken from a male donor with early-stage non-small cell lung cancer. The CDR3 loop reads CAISEDAGNGDNSPLHF. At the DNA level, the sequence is TGTGCCATCAGTGAGGATGCAGGGAATGGCGATAATTCACCCCTCCACTTT.